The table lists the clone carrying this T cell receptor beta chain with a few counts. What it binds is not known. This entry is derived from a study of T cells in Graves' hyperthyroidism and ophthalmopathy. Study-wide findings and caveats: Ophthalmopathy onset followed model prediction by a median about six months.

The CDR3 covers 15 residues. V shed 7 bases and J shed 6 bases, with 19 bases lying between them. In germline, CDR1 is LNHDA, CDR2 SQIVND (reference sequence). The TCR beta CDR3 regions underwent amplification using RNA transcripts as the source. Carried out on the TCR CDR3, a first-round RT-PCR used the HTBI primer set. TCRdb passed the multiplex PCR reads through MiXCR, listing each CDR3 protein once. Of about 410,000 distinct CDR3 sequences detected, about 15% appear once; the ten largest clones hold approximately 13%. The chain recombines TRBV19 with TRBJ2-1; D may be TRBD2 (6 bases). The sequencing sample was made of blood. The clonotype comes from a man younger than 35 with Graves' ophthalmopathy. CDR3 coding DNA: TGTGCCAGTACCCTAGGCCAGCGGGCCGCCAATGAGCAGTTCTTC. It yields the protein CASTLGQRAANEQFF.